This TCR beta chain came from a study of human T cells and chemical hapten exposure (dated by TCRdb to about 2021). General notes on the study: For sensitization, 2% DPC in acetone was applied to a roughly 2 cm by roughly 2 cm area of upper inner arm skin. Throughout the approximately 25-week study period, patients were also given weekly therapeutic DPC doses on the scalp. Patch testing was done on the upper back using Finn chambers containing 0.01% DPC, and results were scored after 6 days according to International Contact Dermatitis Research Group standards. The patient cohort, mostly female, included alopecia areata with under or over 50% scalp involvement, alopecia totalis and alopecia universalis. Libraries were pooled for sequencing, and per-sample TCR yields varied mainly because of small differences in library volumes within the pool. This study followed changes in the peripheral blood TCR repertoire in vivo during primary and secondary sensitization of alopecia patients to the hapten diphenylcyclopropenone (DPC). Blood samples were taken from patients before sensitization (week 0) and then at 2, 6 and about 24 weeks after DPC sensitization. For TCR sequencing, blood came from some 31 alopecia patients at anywhere from one to four time points (pre-sensitization, 2, 6 and 24 weeks).

The intended sense of this specimen's time point label: patch test 3, about 24 weeks after DPC sensitization. The meaning of the sample's treatment or condition label: therapeutic diphenylcyclopropenone sensitization with weekly scalp DPC. At each patch-test visit, blood was drawn before the patch test was applied. To be eligible, patients had to be aged 18 to 70, diagnosed with alopecia and judged suitable for DPC therapy, while pregnant patients were excluded. Unfractionated whole blood was collected in Tempus Blood RNA tubes, and total RNA was extracted from that blood. In the case of this clonotype: What this receptor recognizes is not known. No much larger clone is present one base from it, and per-base qualities are unavailable.

Clipping removes 5 bases from V and 4 bases from J, with 7 as the unmatched junction base count. According to the germline V gene (reference sequence), CDR1 reads SEHNR and CDR2 reads FQNEAQ. There are 14 amino acids in the CDR3, from cysteine to phenylalanine inclusive. Here the CDR3 DNA is all that survives: 42 bases in frame from base 1. What the research found in general, with its limitations: Significantly more large CDR3 similarity clusters were formed by expanded TCRs than by pre-sensitization or healthy control sets, consistent with antigen-driven responses. Repeated subsampling changed both the strength of the expansion versus patch-test correlation and the threshold at which the correlation became significant. DPC sensitization did not change the number of TCRs with a frequency above 1 in 1000, and there was no evidence of changes in global repertoire structure. A positive correlation was found between the number of PT1 expanded TCRs and patch test score, with significance reached at thresholds 8, 16 and 32 but not 4. Alopecia, a presumed autoimmune disease, was present in all patients, so the immune response of the patients might differ from that of healthy individuals.

Preparation of the library involved RACE. Sequencing used a NextSeq 500. During library preparation, unique molecular identifiers were attached to individual cDNA molecules so that TCRs could be counted in a quantitative, reproducible way. For every blood RNA sample, sequencing covered both the TCR alpha and TCR beta chains. The authors processed their data as follows. Samples had a median of 95,638 TCRs, with a range from roughly 23,224 to 750,000. V, J and CDR3 annotation of the TCR reads was performed with the Decombinator software suite. For PS versus PT1 abundance plots, all samples were subsampled to the same number of TCRs (28,000). Expanded TCRs were defined as absent before sensitization and observed at least eight times at the 2-week time point. TCRdb trimmed the raw reads at Q25, called clones with MiXCR and kept productive beta chains. Each CDR3 protein appears once, grouped with its most common genes and DNA. The authors' filters were not applied to this entry. Here the sample has 82,000 or so distinct CDR3 sequences; over 10% occur a single time. The top ten constitute approximately 6.2% of the sample.

The receptor's source is a woman between 45 and 65 years old with alopecia areata. Some clones in this sample may be carry-over from other donors' samples. The chain links TRBV7-9 with TRBJ1-1, with TRBD1 matching 7 junction bases. The material was whole blood, obtained in connection with sensitization to the hapten diphenylcyclopropenone (DPC). The CDR3 corresponds to CASSLTGAVTEAFF. The DNA sequence is as follows: TGTGCCAGCAGCCTTACAGGGGCCGTCACTGAAGCTTTCTTT.